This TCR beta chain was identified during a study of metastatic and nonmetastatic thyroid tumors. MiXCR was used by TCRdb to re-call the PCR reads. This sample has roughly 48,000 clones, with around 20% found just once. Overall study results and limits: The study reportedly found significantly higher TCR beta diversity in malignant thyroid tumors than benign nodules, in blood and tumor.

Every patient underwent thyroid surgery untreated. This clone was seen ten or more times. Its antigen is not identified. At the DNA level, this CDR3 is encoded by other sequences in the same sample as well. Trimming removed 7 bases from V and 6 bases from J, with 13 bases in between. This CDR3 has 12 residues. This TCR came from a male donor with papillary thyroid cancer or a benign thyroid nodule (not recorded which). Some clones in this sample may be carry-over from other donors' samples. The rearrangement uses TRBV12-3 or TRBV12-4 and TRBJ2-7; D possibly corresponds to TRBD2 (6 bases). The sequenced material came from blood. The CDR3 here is CASKGPGVEQYF. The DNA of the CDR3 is TGTGCCAGCAAGGGTCCGGGGGTCGAGCAGTACTTC.